This T cell receptor beta chain emerged from a study of B cell selection in AIRE deficiency. The sorted conventional CD4 T cells were gated as CD4+CD127+. As handled by the study authors: Conventional T cell pools: 1x10^5 or so distinct patient, 130,000 to 150,000 donor TCRbeta sequences. Assay: immunoSEQ multiplex PCR; the TCRdb copy retains only in-frame clones and omits some. The V and J calls and clone size come from that table; D and trimming were worked out from the DNA. The sample includes 20,000 to 25,000 clones, 95% to 98% of them seen just once. Trimming pared 6 bases from V and 4 bases from J, leaving 10 bases between. This CDR3 has 13 residues. The germline CDR1 and CDR2 sequences are SGHTA and FQGNSA.

Specimen: conventional CD4+ T cells sorted from PBMCs. The sequence was collected from a human donor with AIRE deficiency. The chain uses TRBV7-2 and TRBJ2-1; D gene uncertain. The CDR3 protein is CASRGKRYNEQFF. The CDR3 DNA follows: TGTGCCAGCAGGGGAAAGCGTTACAATGAGCAGTTCTTC.